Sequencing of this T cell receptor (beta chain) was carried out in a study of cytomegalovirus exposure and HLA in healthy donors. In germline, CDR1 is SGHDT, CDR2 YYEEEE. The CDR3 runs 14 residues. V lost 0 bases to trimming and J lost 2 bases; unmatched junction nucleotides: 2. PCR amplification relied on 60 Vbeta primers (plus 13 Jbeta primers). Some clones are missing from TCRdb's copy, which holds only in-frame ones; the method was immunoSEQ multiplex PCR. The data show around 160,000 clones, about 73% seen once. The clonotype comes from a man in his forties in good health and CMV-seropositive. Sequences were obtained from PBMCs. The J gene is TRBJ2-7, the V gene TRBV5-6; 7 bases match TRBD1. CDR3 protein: CASSLDRGAYEQYF. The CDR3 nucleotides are TGTGCCAGCAGCTTGGACAGGGGTGCCTACGAGCAGTACTTC.